This section outlines one T cell receptor beta chain sequence together with its context. No antigen is known for it. These data belong to a study of T cells and Merkel cell carcinoma outcomes. Study observations and caveats: Repertoire plus T-cell density reportedly predicted Merkel cell carcinoma outcomes.

CDR1 is SGHRS, CDR2 YFSETQ, per germline. Trimming left V 2 bases short and J 5 bases short, with 10 bases between. CDR3 length equals 13 residues. Data came from immunoSEQ multiplex PCR; TCRdb stores just in-frame clones and leaves some out. Among around 1,800 clones, 91% were seen once, and the ten largest hold roughly 4%. This receptor was obtained from a human donor with Merkel cell carcinoma. The source material was tumor tissue from Merkel cell carcinoma. The rearrangement joins TRBV5-1 to TRBJ1-2; D not certain. The CDR3 sequence is CASSLGQTYGYTF. The DNA for the CDR3 is TGCGCCAGCAGCTTAGGGCAGACTTATGGCTACACCTTC.